This record concerns one T cell receptor beta chain sequence. This clone was counted once. The target of this receptor is not known. No much larger clone exists at a distance of one base, and base qualities are not known. TCRbeta CDR3 regions were amplified from genomic DNA using the immunoSEQ Assay, a bias-controlled multiplex PCR. Per the source publication's procedure: The number of nucleated cells in each sample was estimated by amplification of reference gene primers within the assay. To quantify the absolute abundance of each unique TCRbeta CDR3 rearrangement, sequence reads were collapsed and filtered. Productive Simpson clonality was computed per sample as the square root of Simpson's diversity index over productive rearrangements. Drawn from immuneACCESS, this table holds only the in-frame rearrangements with V and J called that TCRdb kept. Clones are partly lost; checked studies trace under half to an unresolved V gene and leave the rest unexplained. V and J calls plus clone size are reproduced from that table; the DNA served to infer D and trimming. Recorded for this sample are about 110,000 clones; about four fifths of them occurred a single time. Clones ranked in the top ten supply about 17% of the sample.

The entry originates in a study of blood T cell repertoires in COVID-19 (dated by TCRdb to the early 2020s). Some background on the complete study: The collaborator samples originated in the United States, Italy and Spain and spanned the acute and convalescent phases of COVID-19. The prospective study material was composed of cDNA or gDNA derived from T cells, B-cell-depleted T cells, or PBMCs. The dataset comprised deeply sampled blood TCRbeta repertoires from subjects exposed to, actively infected with, or recovered from COVID-19. The repertoires were made available in a free public database intended to serve as a resource for research on the immune response to SARS-CoV-2. Samples came from the ongoing ImmuneRACE study (first 160 participants) plus 1,254 subjects from 6 global collaborators. A de-identified subject ID, COVID-19 status, age in years and sex were almost always included in the sample metadata. Where HLA class I and class II types were available, the types were taken from metadata supplied by the sample provider, not from assay-based typing.

Each collaborating institution followed its own protocols to collect whole blood in K2EDTA tubes. Collaborator samples were shipped for TCRbeta analysis as frozen whole blood, isolated PBMCs, or DNA extracted from either sample type. Overall study outcomes, separate from this receptor: How much clinical and demographic metadata was included differed by source and by participant, and the metadata was provided uncurated.

The germline V gene encodes CDR1 SGHTA and CDR2 FQGNSA. Ends trimmed: V by 5 bases, J by 2 bases; bases unmatched to a gene: 2. The CDR3 runs 14 amino acids, cysteine and phenylalanine included. Solely the CDR3 DNA is kept, with 42 bases framed from the first base. This sequence was found in a woman aged 55-70 years with acute or convalescent COVID-19. Material for sequencing was peripheral blood. The chain was built from TRBV7-2 and TRBJ1-4; 7 bases in the junction line up with TRBD1. The CDR3 is CASSAGQTNEKLFF. The nucleotide sequence reads as follows: TGTGCCAGCAGCGCGGGACAGACTAATGAAAAACTGTTTTTT.